This T cell receptor (beta chain) is drawn from a study of OX40 agonist ivuxolimab in advanced cancers. Study in general: Patients undergoing dose escalation presented with hepatocellular carcinoma, melanoma, renal cell or head and neck cancer. General study findings and limits: On average, CD8+ T cells had more expanded clones than CD4+.

Profiling relied on immunoSEQ multiplex PCR, and the TCRdb table lists in-frame clones only, not all of them. Counted here are approximately 58,000 clones, roughly 82% occurring once; the ten biggest clones make up 2.6%. With regard to this clone: Its target is not known.

The receptor was isolated from an adult with an advanced solid tumor such as melanoma, head and neck, liver or kidney cancer. This sample comprised CD4+ or CD8+ T cells sorted from blood, obtained in a trial of the OX40 agonist ivuxolimab.

CDR3 nucleotide sequence: TGTGCCAGCAGCTCCGGAAGGGGGGATCAGCCCCAGCATTTT. It is translated as CASSSGRGDQPQHF. The chain is built from TRBV5-6 and TRBJ1-5; D possibly corresponds to TRBD1 (6 bases). The CDR3 length is 14 residues. Trimming took 3 bases from V and 5 from J, leaving 12 bases between them. Germline lookup yields CDR1 SGHDT and CDR2 YYEEEE.